This TCR beta chain originates from a study of cytomegalovirus exposure and HLA in healthy donors. Profiling relied on immunoSEQ multiplex PCR, and the TCRdb table lists in-frame clones only, not all of them. In the table there are under 300,000 clones, around 88% of which are singletons. Germline CDR1 reads SGHVS; CDR2 reads FQNEAQ. The CDR3 has 15 amino acids. V gave up 1 base and J gave up 0 bases, with 9 bases separating them. Source material: PBMCs. V and J are TRBV7-8 and TRBJ1-1, with unresolved D. The sequence was obtained from a woman in her twenties or thirties in good health and CMV-seropositive. The CDR3 region is CASSLEPYLNTEAFF. The DNA for the CDR3 is TGTGCCAGCAGCTTAGAGCCCTACTTGAACACTGAAGCTTTCTTT. Looking up the rest from reference TRBV7-8 and TRBJ1-1 gives the full variable domain: GAGVSQSPRYKVAKRGQDVALRCDPISGHVSLFWYQQALGQGPEFLTYFQNEAQLDKSGLPSDRFFAERPEGSVSTLKIQRTQQEDSAVYLCASSLEPYLNTEAFFGQGTRLTVV.